This TCR beta chain originates from a study of blood T cell repertoires in COVID-19 (TCRdb year 2020). For the study in its entirety: Samples covering the acute and convalescent phases of COVID-19 were provided by collaborators in the United States, Italy and Spain. The prospective study material was composed of cDNA or gDNA derived from T cells, B-cell-depleted T cells, or PBMCs. Deeply sampled blood TCRbeta repertoires from subjects exposed to, actively infected with, or recovered from COVID-19 were included in the dataset. The repertoires were made available in a free public database intended to serve as a resource for research on the immune response to SARS-CoV-2. Samples came from the ongoing ImmuneRACE study (first 160 participants) plus 1,254 subjects from 6 global collaborators. Nearly every sample came with metadata listing a de-identified subject ID, COVID-19 status, age in years and sex. Where available, HLA class I and class II types were taken from metadata supplied by the sample provider and were not determined by assay-based typing.

Overall study results and their limits: The quantity of clinical and demographic metadata differed by source and by participant and was supplied without curation.

TCRbeta CDR3 regions were amplified from genomic DNA using the immunoSEQ Assay, a bias-controlled multiplex PCR. From the authors' description of their analysis: Nucleated cell counts per sample were estimated from amplification of reference gene primers within the assay. To quantify the absolute abundance of each unique TCRbeta CDR3 rearrangement, sequence reads were collapsed and filtered. For each sample, productive Simpson clonality was calculated by taking the square root of Simpson's diversity index across productive rearrangements. The table was pulled from immuneACCESS by TCRdb, which kept in-frame rearrangements only. Such tables lose some clones; where checked, under half of the loss comes from unresolved V genes, and the rest has no known cause. From that table come the V and J calls and clone size; the DNA was used to work out D and trimming. Across this sample there are 130,000 or so clones, with approximately 87% seen only once. Approximately 8% of the sample belongs to the ten largest clones.

Whole blood was collected in K2EDTA tubes by collaborating institutions according to the institutions' own protocols. Collaborator samples were shipped for TCRbeta analysis as frozen whole blood, isolated PBMCs, or DNA extracted from either sample type. With respect to this clone: No cognate antigen has been identified for it. Base-call qualities are not available, and no considerably larger clone is one nucleotide away.

The sequence came from a man over 45 with acute or convalescent COVID-19. Sequencing was performed on peripheral blood.

CDR3 sequence: CASSSTGFGELFF. The sequenced DNA is TGTGCCAGCAGTTCCACAGGGTTCGGGGAGCTGTTTTTT. This receptor chain uses TRBV6-5 and TRBJ2-2; a tentative D match to TRBD1 spans 6 bases. V is clipped by 4 bases and J by 7 bases, and the sequence between their germline boundaries is 10 bases long. Sequences MNHEY (CDR1) and SVGAGI (CDR2) are obtained from the germline V gene. Its CDR3 holds 13 amino acids, cysteine through phenylalanine. Just CDR3 DNA is preserved here, 39 bases in frame from base 1.